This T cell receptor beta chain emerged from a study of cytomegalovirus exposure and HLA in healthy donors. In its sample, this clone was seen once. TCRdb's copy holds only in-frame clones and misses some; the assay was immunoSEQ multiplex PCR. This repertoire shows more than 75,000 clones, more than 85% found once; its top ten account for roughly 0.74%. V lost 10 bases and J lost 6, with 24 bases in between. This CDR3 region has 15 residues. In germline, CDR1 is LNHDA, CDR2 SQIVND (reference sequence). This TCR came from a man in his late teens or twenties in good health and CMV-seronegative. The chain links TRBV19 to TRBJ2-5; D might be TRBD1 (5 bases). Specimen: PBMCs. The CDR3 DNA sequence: TGTGCCACTCTTGGGGATAGTAGTCCAGGGAAGACCCAGTACTTC. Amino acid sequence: CATLGDSSPGKTQYF. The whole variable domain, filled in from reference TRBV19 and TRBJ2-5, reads DGGITQSPKYLFRKEGQNVTLSCEQNLNHDAMYWYRQDPGQGLRLIYYSQIVNDFQKGDIAEGYSVSREKKESFPLTVTSAQKNPTAFYLCATLGDSSPGKTQYFGPGTRLLVL.